This T cell receptor (beta chain) is drawn from a study of blood T cell repertoires in COVID-19. Study information: COVID-19 samples collected from the United States, Italy and Spain covered acute and convalescent phases. PBMCs, B-cell-depleted T cells, or T cells provided the cDNA or gDNA that made up the material.

Germline V gene sequence: CDR1 MNHNS, CDR2 SASEGT. The CDR3 is 12 amino acids. V trimming: 3 bases; J trimming: 11 bases; junction bases outside the gene matches: 4. As originally analysed: Cell counts per sample came from amplifying reference gene primers. Generated by immunoSEQ multiplex PCR, the TCRdb table keeps only in-frame clones and is missing some. V and J calls and clone size are copied from that table; D and trimming were computed from the DNA. Here the sample spans about 240,000 clones, about four fifths being singletons. Study members were between about 18 and 95 years old and lived in 20 to 30 US regions.

Sequenced material: PBMCs or T cells enriched from blood (not recorded which). This TCR was sampled from a middle-aged woman who had been exposed to COVID-19. The V call is TRBV6-1, the J call TRBJ1-1, with 9 bases that match TRBD1. The CDR3 DNA is TGTGCCAGCAGTGACGGGACAGGGTACGCTTTCTTT. Translating gives CASSDGTGYAFF.